The sample holds many counts of the clone carrying this T cell receptor beta chain. The antigen is undetermined. Specified time point: longitudinal time-point 1 (baseline). Synthesis of cDNA was carried out by template-switch 5'RACE. The reaction used 10-nucleotide random UMIs. One entry per CDR3 protein, called by TCRdb with MiXCR from the 5' RACE reads. The table includes tens of thousands of distinct CDR3 sequences, 9.5% to 13% detected once. The data derive from a study of neurological immune-mediated disorders. The CDR3 loop spans 12 amino acids. V was pared by 1 base and J by 6 bases, with 7 bases between. Study-level findings and limits: Levels of TCR clonal expansion peaked in HTLV-1-associated myelopathy and reached their lowest in multiple sclerosis, under those of healthy controls. Private repertoires in all groups were suggested by the absence of shared CDR3 amino acid sequences among expanded clones across subjects.

The source material was PBMCs. This clonotype was obtained from a man in his thirties or forties in good health. V and J are TRBV12-3 or TRBV12-4 and TRBJ2-7; D gene unclear. The CDR3 loop is CASSLEVSEQYF. The CDR3 region has the DNA TGTGCCAGCAGTTTAGAAGTATCCGAGCAGTACTTC.